The entry below gives a single T cell receptor beta chain sequence along with its context. This sample was taken from a study of shared clonotypes between healthy human individuals. The CDR3 length is 15 residues. V was trimmed by 6 bases and J by 0 bases, leaving 11 bases between them. Germline assignment: CDR1 MDHEN and CDR2 SYDVKM. When replicate PCRs were run on unsorted PBMC, they used approximately 300 ng DNA, 25,000 to 35,000 T cell genomes. TCRdb's copy holds only in-frame clones and misses some; the assay was immunoSEQ multiplex PCR. The sample shows hundreds of thousands of clones, just over 75% of them seen only once.

The receptor was derived from a woman aged 40 to 50 in good health. Some clones in this sample may be carry-over from other donors' samples. V gene TRBV28 combines with J gene TRBJ1-4, with D hard to call. The sample was PBMCs. Here the CDR3 reads CASSRGGTTNEKLFF. The CDR3, as DNA: TGTGCCAGCAGCCGGGGTGGGACAACTAATGAAAAACTGTTTTTT.